What follows is one T cell receptor beta chain and its context. Its binding antigen is unknown. Base qualities are not at hand, and no much larger clone is one base apart. The data belong to a study of cytomegalovirus exposure and HLA in healthy donors (dated by TCRdb to about 2017). As for the study more broadly: In an earlier analysis of some 550 of the donors, 250 to 350 Gb of sequence data and 100 million or so unique TCR beta sequences from approximately 180 million T cells were reported. An early release covering roughly 640 HLA-typed donors comprised about 300 gigabases of sequencing data and around 86 million unique TCR sequences. The genetic ancestry cluster associated with self-reported Caucasian donors included 81% of the roughly 400 genotyped donors. The study aimed to test whether cataloging public T cell receptors could reveal signatures of past pathogen exposure. The study used immunosequencing to profile the T cell repertoires of hundreds of subjects and linked those repertoires to cytomegalovirus serostatus. Along with the approximately 670-subject first cohort, a separate validation cohort of over a hundred different subjects was used. The study combined high-throughput TCR immunosequencing, statistical association of individual TCRs with disease status, and machine learning to predict cytomegalovirus infection status. A later analysis re-analyzed previously published TCR beta repertoires from 666 donors and added high-resolution HLA genotyping to study TCR occurrence patterns. In the later analysis, no new phenotypic data were used to find candidate immune exposures; instead, reliance was placed on TCR beta sequences and their occurrence across donors. An earlier analysis of 587 of the donors applied high-throughput TCR beta sequencing to assess whether each TCR beta V gene segment acted as functional or pseudogenic. Alongside the repertoire data, information on donor age, sex, ethnicity and CMV serostatus was compiled. A later genetic analysis used genome-wide SNP genotypes for about 65% of the 666 donors, treating that subset as a discovery cohort. All discovery cohort repertoires had been generated using a single sequencing platform. Class I and class II HLA loci were covered by the typing at four-digit resolution. The number of typed donors differed by locus: about 620-630 for A, B, C, DRB1 and DQB1; approximately 530 for DQA1; around 580 for DPA1; and about 450 for DPB1. A handful of DR-DQ haplotypes were treated as single units for association and clustering because of strong linkage in the cohort. Among around 400 genotyped donors of the cohort, an average of roughly 230,000 unique TCR beta nucleotide sequences was sequenced per donor, of which roughly 17% were non-productive. Paper-wide results and their limitations: In a later analysis, most CMV-associated TCR beta chains were found to appear HLA-restricted, with HLA associations seemingly driven largely by CMV exposure. In the study, approximately 150 TCR beta chains were listed as associated with cytomegalovirus. In a later analysis, the rate of TCR association differed among HLA loci, with DRB1 alleles having the most associated TCRs and HLA-C alleles having the fewest. The authors suggested that the approach could potentially be generalized to other disease states and immunological phenotypes. The classifier was reported to diagnose cytomegalovirus status with high specificity and sensitivity in both the original and validation cohorts. Because HLA typing was unavailable for some donors at each locus, only the typed subset was used in association tests. A later analysis reported that several top co-occurrence clusters appeared linked to parvovirus B19, influenza, CMV and Epstein-Barr virus. In an earlier analysis of roughly 560 of the donors, most TCR beta V segments were observed in productive rearrangements about 90% or about 30% of the time, broadly matching IMGT annotations. When HLA alleles, especially DR and DQ, strongly co-occurred, TCR associations were difficult to assign to individual alleles. Immune exposure information for the cohort was limited to CMV serostatus. A few of the identified cytomegalovirus-associated TCR beta chains were confirmed in vitro to be specific for cytomegalovirus antigens. Linkage disequilibrium might explain the correlated functional status among segregating V segments, but an unknown experimental factor could not be ruled out. In this cohort, only TCR beta chains were sequenced, and detectable features were limited by the absence of alpha or paired-chain data. Some IMGT-functional V segments, including TRBV6-2 and TRBV6-3, could not be told apart with the 87-base-pair reads, so those segments were excluded. Compared with the approximately 670-donor mean, donors in an Asian-associated ancestry cluster had fewer N-insertions in productive TCRs, according to a later genetic analysis. A cluster of highly shared sequence variants was judged likely to represent a technical artifact of the sequencing pipeline. Most TCR sequences were observed very rarely across donors, whereas some public TCRs were present in many individuals. In a later analysis, around 17,000 TCR beta sequences were associated with specific HLA alleles at a false discovery rate of 0.05. Sequencing depth was assumed to be roughly uniform across donors in the presence/absence analyses, though that assumption may not hold. The earlier analysis of about 600 of the donors excluded seventeen rarely observed V segments, including chromosome 9 orphons, because counts were too low. A further reported finding was that TCR beta sequences accurately predicted the HLA-A and HLA-B alleles for most subjects in the first cohort. Compared with equally common non-associated chains, HLA-associated TCR beta chains in a later analysis were more clonally expanded and had lower generation probabilities. A later genetic analysis associated a missense DCLRE1C variant with V-gene and J-gene trimming of TCR beta chains, and an independent cohort replicated the association.

The cohort was made up of 500 to 850 healthy bone marrow donors. All cohort members were sampled while nominally healthy, although unrecorded immune exposures were likely present. The donor was CMV seropositive and was included in the group of 289 seropositive cohort members. A peripheral blood sample was provided by each donor, and peripheral blood mononuclear cells were used for TCR beta sequencing. Genomic DNA was extracted from the blood cell samples with the Qiagen DNeasy Blood Extraction Kit. The library was built by means of the immunoSEQ multiplex PCR assay. For the multiplex PCR, a mixture combining 60 forward primers for TCR Vbeta segments and 13 reverse primers for TCR Jbeta segments was used. Amplification of the CDR3 region of rearranged TCR beta genes was performed with a multiplex PCR assay on genomic DNA. On the Illumina HiSeq System, the amplified TCR beta libraries were sequenced as 87-base-pair reads. Under the source paper's analysis protocol: In a later analysis, some 80 million unique TCR beta chains were counted across the roughly 670 repertoires, and some 10 million of these chains were shared by at least two donors. A nearest-neighbor algorithm error-corrected the raw reads and collapsed the reads into unique sequences, merging closely related sequences to remove PCR and sequencing errors. V, D and J gene segments were assigned by aligning CDR3 sequences to IMGT reference sequences. For a sequence to be retained, at least a six-nucleotide match to both a V gene segment and a J gene segment was required. A rearrangement counted as productive if the CDR3 had no stop codons and remained in frame with V and J, and every other rearrangement counted as non-productive. Following IMGT convention, CDR3 was defined as the stretch from the second conserved V-encoded cysteine up to the conserved J-encoded phenylalanine. The earlier analysis of roughly 590 of the donors excluded sequences that lacked an unambiguous match to a single V gene segment. In an earlier analysis of approximately 590 of the donors, a V segment was called functional when productive rearrangements were above 56.7%, and segregating when the standard deviation between donors exceeded 5%. A statistical classification framework was built to diagnose cytomegalovirus status from the catalog of TCR beta chain sequences. A later analysis assigned V and J genes by comparing TCR nucleotide sequences with IMGT/GENE-DB human TR gene sequences. Using the TCRdist pipeline, a later analysis assigned CDR3 sequences along with most-parsimonious VDJ recombination scenarios. In a later analysis, every TCR beta chain was defined by the combination of its CDR3 amino acid sequence and its V-gene family, and reads without a unique V-gene family were dropped. In a later analysis, 500 to 650 highly shared, low-generation-probability nucleotide sequences were removed to address suspected cross-contamination and a sequencing artifact. For each public chain, a later analysis derived a clonal expansion index from normalized ranks of inferred template counts within each repertoire. In a later analysis, generation probabilities were computed with a VDJ recombination model fitted to out-of-frame rearrangements, and the resulting probabilities were checked against IGoR. In a later analysis, TCR-TCR, TCR-HLA and TCR-CMV co-occurrence was scored with hypergeometric tests, and a repertoire-size bias correction was applied to TCR pairs. To estimate false discovery rates, a later analysis permuted the HLA or CMV assignments 20 times. A later analysis grouped co-occurring TCRs with DBSCAN, adding TCRdist sequence similarity when clustering within HLA-allele-positive subsets. For co-occurrence clustering, repertoires with fewer than 30,000 or more than 120,000 public chains were excluded, along with a handful of repertoires with anomalous nucleotide sharing. The immuneACCESS repertoire file appears here via TCRdb, limited to in-frame rearrangements. These files lack a portion of the clones; in checked studies, under half of the deficit traces to unresolved V genes, and the cause of the others is not known. Clone size and the V and J calls come from that table; the DNA yielded D and trimming. This sample gives over 150,000 clones in total; roughly 70% of them show up just once. Of the sample, almost 3% is held by the ten largest clones.

V loses 3 bases of germline sequence and J loses 10 bases, and the interval between the two ends is 15 bases. Via the germline V gene, CDR1 is KGHSH and CDR2 LQKENI. From its cysteine to its phenylalanine, the CDR3 spans 13 amino acids. Only the CDR3 portion is preserved as DNA: 39 bases, with reading frame beginning at the first base. Material for sequencing was PBMCs. The source is a woman aged 50 to 60 in good health and CMV-seropositive. This chain is built from TRBV18 and TRBJ1-1; the D segment cannot be called with confidence. The nucleotide sequence reads as follows: TGTGCCAGCTCACCTGGAGTTCCCGCAAGAGCTTTCTTT. It specifies CASSPGVPARAFF.